The rows below give T cell receptor beta chains drawn from one sample of a study of cytomegalovirus exposure and HLA in healthy donors. Data came from immunoSEQ multiplex PCR; TCRdb stores just in-frame clones and leaves some out. Of 100,000 to 150,000 clones in the sample, roughly 85% were seen once. Sequenced input: PBMCs. Source of these receptors: a man between 18 and 35 years old in good health and CMV-seropositive. The CDR3 runs from the conserved cysteine through the conserved F or W. The order of the fields is clone size, D gene, V gene, J gene, CDR3 protein, CDR3 DNA. D genes are given only for firm matches. A clone size is listed for some rows: how often the clone was seen (once, few, many), or a class if it is expanded.

-	-	TRBV28	TRBJ2-5	CASSLSGEGQYF	TGTGCCAGCAGTTTAAGTGGAGAGGGCCAGTACTTC
-	-	TRBV5-1	TRBJ2-1	CASSLAYEQFF	TGCGCCAGCAGCTTGGCCTATGAGCAGTTCTTC
-	-	TRBV2	TRBJ2-1	CARGTTYNEQFF	TGTGCCAGAGGGACAACCTACAATGAGCAGTTCTTC
-	-	TRBV6-6	TRBJ1-3	CASRLSAGGRNTIYF	TGTGCCAGCCGCCTCTCCGCGGGGGGGAGAAACACCATATATTTT
few	-	TRBV6-1	TRBJ1-4	CASSVDRRNEKLFF	TGTGCCAGCAGTGTAGACAGGAGGAATGAAAAACTGTTTTTT
few	TRBD1	TRBV10-3	TRBJ1-4	CAISEVDRGGEKLFF	TGTGCCATCTCGGAGGTAGACAGGGGTGGCGAAAAACTGTTTTTT
-	-	TRBV7-2	TRBJ2-3	CASSGQRTDTQYF	TGTGCCAGCAGCGGGCAGCGCACAGATACGCAGTATTTT
once	-	TRBV19	TRBJ1-1	CASSLPGGTTEAFF	TGTGCCAGTAGCCTTCCCGGGGGGACCACTGAAGCTTTCTTT
-	TRBD1	TRBV2	TRBJ1-3	CASSEPAWGTGGAGLPSSGNTIYF	TGTGCCAGCAGTGAACCGGCTTGGGGTACAGGGGGAGCGGGTTTACCTAGCTCTGGAAACACCATATATTTT
-	TRBD1	TRBV4-1	TRBJ1-1	CASSQDQPGGNTEAFF	TGCGCCAGCAGCCAAGATCAACCAGGGGGGAACACTGAAGCTTTCTTT
-	TRBD2	TRBV5-1	TRBJ2-1	CASSPRTSDYNEQFF	TGCGCCAGCAGCCCCCGGACTAGCGACTACAATGAGCAGTTCTTC
-	-	TRBV7-8	TRBJ1-6	CASSHEGSPLHF	TGTGCCAGCAGCCACGAGGGTTCACCCCTCCACTTT
-	-	TRBV6-1	TRBJ2-5	CASSERGGMETQYF	TGTGCCAGCAGTGAAAGGGGGGGTATGGAGACCCAGTACTTC
-	TRBD1	TRBV2	TRBJ1-4	CASSPALQGTNEKLFF	TGTGCCAGCAGTCCGGCTTTACAGGGGACTAATGAAAAACTGTTTTTT
-	TRBD2	TRBV28	TRBJ2-2	CASRLAGASTGELFF	TGTGCCAGCAGACTAGCGGGGGCTAGCACCGGGGAGCTGTTTTTT
once	TRBD1	TRBV6-5	TRBJ2-7	CASSSPRQGVREQYF	TGTGCCAGCAGTTCCCCGAGACAGGGGGTTAGGGAGCAGTACTTC
-	TRBD1	TRBV19	TRBJ2-7	CASSISQGAYEQYF	TGTGCCAGTAGTATCAGCCAGGGGGCTTACGAGCAGTACTTC
-	-	TRBV10-1	TRBJ2-2	CASRGAKTGELFF	TGCGCCAGCAGAGGGGCCAAGACCGGGGAGCTGTTTTTT
-	-	TRBV18	TRBJ2-2	CASSPGLIQNTGELFF	TGTGCCAGCTCACCAGGACTGATACAGAACACCGGGGAGCTGTTTTTT
-	-	TRBV5-4	TRBJ1-1	CASSLWGDTEAFF	TGTGCCAGCAGCTTGTGGGGGGACACTGAAGCTTTCTTT
-	TRBD1	TRBV10-2	TRBJ1-2	CASSEGQGNYGYTF	TGCGCCAGCAGTGAAGGACAGGGGAACTATGGCTACACCTTC
-	-	TRBV18	TRBJ1-1	CASSPRGDTEAFF	TGTGCCAGCTCACCCAGGGGTGACACTGAAGCTTTCTTT
-	-	TRBV27	TRBJ2-7	CASSQGYEQYF	TGTGCCAGCTCTCAGGGTTACGAGCAGTACTTC
-	-	TRBV7-9	TRBJ2-1	CASSLPQNEQFF	TGTGCCAGCAGCTTACCCCAGAATGAGCAGTTCTTC
-	TRBD1	TRBV19	TRBJ1-2	CASKSGGIGYTF	TGTGCCAGTAAGTCAGGGGGCATCGGCTACACCTTC
few	-	TRBV6-5	TRBJ1-1	CASSSLSGPVEAFF	TGTGCCAGCAGTTCCCTGAGTGGTCCGGTTGAAGCTTTCTTT
-	-	TRBV5-5	TRBJ2-7	CASSWGHAWYEQYF	TGTGCCAGCAGCTGGGGACACGCCTGGTACGAGCAGTACTTC
-	TRBD1	TRBV28	TRBJ2-7	CASSAPDRVTPYEQYF	TGTGCCAGCAGTGCCCCCGACAGGGTTACCCCCTACGAGCAGTACTTC
few	-	TRBV7-8	TRBJ1-5	CASSLGQSDSNQPQHF	TGTGCCAGCAGCTTAGGACAGTCGGATAGCAATCAGCCCCAGCATTTT
few	TRBD1	TRBV5-1	TRBJ1-1	CASSSQGSNTEAFF	TGCGCCAGCAGCTCACAGGGGTCGAACACTGAAGCTTTCTTT
-	-	TRBV27	TRBJ1-2	CASSLKHATNYGYTF	TGTGCCAGCAGTTTAAAACATGCCACTAACTATGGCTACACCTTC
-	-	TRBV5-1	TRBJ2-2	CASSSDTGELFF	TGCGCCAGCAGCTCGGACACCGGGGAGCTGTTTTTT
-	-	TRBV5-1	TRBJ1-4	CASSSLGHRGATNEKLFF	TGCGCCAGCAGCTCCTTGGGACATCGAGGAGCAACTAATGAAAAACTGTTTTTT
-	-	TRBV7-9	TRBJ1-2	CASSHPDTQGNYGYTF	TGTGCCAGCAGCCACCCCGATACACAGGGAAACTATGGCTACACCTTC
-	TRBD2	TRBV2	TRBJ2-7	CASSETSASYEQYF	TGTGCCAGCAGTGAAACTAGCGCATCCTACGAGCAGTACTTC
-	-	TRBV10-1	TRBJ2-2	CASSGQLTGELFF	TGCGCCAGCAGCGGACAGCTCACCGGGGAGCTGTTTTTT
once	-	TRBV9	TRBJ1-1	CASSVATDRFMNTEAFF	TGTGCCAGCAGCGTAGCTACTGACAGATTTATGAACACTGAAGCTTTCTTT
-	TRBD2	TRBV9	TRBJ2-3	CASSVGLAGTSTDTQYF	TGTGCCAGCAGCGTAGGACTAGCGGGGACTAGCACAGATACGCAGTATTTT
few	-	TRBV18	TRBJ1-1	CASSPPDKYRTEAFF	TGTGCCAGCTCACCACCGGACAAATATCGGACTGAAGCTTTCTTT
-	-	TRBV23-1	TRBJ2-7	CASSQRESYEQYF	TGCGCCAGCAGTCAACGGGAATCCTACGAGCAGTACTTC
-	TRBD1	TRBV5-1	TRBJ2-5	CASSYRDRVETQYF	TGCGCCAGCAGCTACCGGGACAGGGTAGAGACCCAGTACTTC
once	TRBD1	TRBV5-1	TRBJ1-1	CASSFNRGNAEAFF	TGCGCCAGCAGCTTTAACAGGGGGAACGCTGAAGCTTTCTTT
-	TRBD1	TRBV30	TRBJ1-1	CAWISYRGPSRTEAFF	TGTGCCTGGATTTCCTACAGGGGGCCAAGTCGGACTGAAGCTTTCTTT
-	TRBD1	TRBV28	TRBJ1-2	CASSPQTGGYGYTF	TGTGCCAGCAGTCCCCAGACAGGGGGTTATGGCTACACCTTC
-	-	TRBV2	TRBJ1-2	CASSETGTGNYGYTF	TGTGCCAGCAGTGAGACAGGAACAGGGAACTATGGCTACACCTTC
-	-	TRBV9	TRBJ2-7	CASSSKAGLATYEQYF	TGTGCCAGCAGCAGCAAAGCCGGGCTAGCTACCTACGAGCAGTACTTC
-	-	TRBV5-4	TRBJ2-7	CASSLRGSLSYEQYF	TGTGCCAGCAGCTTGCGGGGGTCCCTTTCCTACGAGCAGTACTTC
-	-	TRBV5-1	TRBJ1-2	CASSLEGDGYTF	TGCGCCAGCAGCTTGGAGGGGGATGGCTACACCTTC